Shown below are 32 T cell receptor beta chains from a single sample sequenced in a study of blood T cells in healthy people across ages. A second PCR, run for 7 to 11 cycles, used a sample-barcoded 5' primer plus a J-beta primer mix. MiXCR, applied by TCRdb to the 5' RACE reads, yields one record per CDR3 protein. The sample has around 990,000 distinct CDR3 sequences; around two fifths are singletons. Specimen: blood. These receptors originate from a man between 18 and 29 years old in good health.

The chain joins TRBV12-3 or TRBV12-4 to TRBJ2-7; the D gene is possibly TRBD2 (7 bases). This CDR3 has 12 amino acids. V shed 11 bases and J shed 11 bases, with 22 bases lying between them. The CDR3 DNA reads TGTGCCTCGGTAGGGGGTAGCGGGCCTAAGTACTTC. Its protein product is CASVGGSGPKYF.

This clonotype was seen a handful of times. The chain couples TRBV5-5 to TRBJ2-1; D remains unclear. This CDR3 spans 16 amino acids. In germline, CDR1 is SGHKS, CDR2 YYEKEE (reference sequence). Trimming left V 4 bases short and J 7 bases short, with 21 bases between. CDR3 sequence (DNA): TGTGCCAGCAGCCAAACGTACCACCGCCAGAGGAATGAGCAGTTCTTC. Translated, it gives CASSQTYHRQRNEQFF. The full variable domain, its missing parts supplied by reference TRBV5-5 and TRBJ2-1, is DAGVTQSPTHLIKTRGQQVTLRCSPISGHKSVSWYQQVLGQGPQFIFQYYEKEERGRGNFPDRFSARQFPNYSSELNVNALLLGDSALYLCASSQTYHRQRNEQFFGPGTRLTVL.

This clonotype came up many times. The chain combines TRBV11-2 with TRBJ1-2; maybe TRBD1 (5 bases). The CDR3 covers 15 residues. Germline V gene sequence: CDR1 SGHAT, CDR2 FQNNGV. Trimming took 4 bases from V and 1 from J, leaving 13 bases between them. In DNA form, the CDR3 reads TGTGCCAGCAGCTCCCCTAAGGGGAATAACTATGGCTACACCTTC. It yields the protein CASSSPKGNNYGYTF.

This clonotype was found a few times. The J gene is TRBJ1-5, the V gene TRBV24-1; 7 nucleotides agree with TRBD1. The CDR3 is made up of 13 amino acids. Germline trimming cut 7 bases from V and 3 bases from J; bases unmatched to any gene: 2. Germline V gene data show CDR1 as KGHDR and CDR2 as SFDVKD. The CDR3 is CATRGQDNQPQHF. CDR3 DNA: TGTGCCACCAGAGGACAGGACAATCAGCCCCAGCATTTT.

This clonotype came up a few times. The chain recombines TRBV29-1 with TRBJ2-1, with 8 bases aligning to TRBD2. CDR3 size: 14 residues. CDR1 is SQVTM, CDR2 ANQGSEA, per germline. V lost 7 bases to trimming and J lost 4 bases; unmatched junction nucleotides: 9. CDR3 in amino acids: CSALTSVGYNEQFF. CDR3 bases: TGCAGCGCTTTGACTAGCGTCGGGTACAATGAGCAGTTCTTC.

The chain employs TRBV12-3 or TRBV12-4 and TRBJ1-1; tentative D call: TRBD1 (5 bases). CDR3 length: 14 residues. V lost 6 bases and J 5 bases, leaving 16 bases between the germline ends. CDR3 in amino acids: CASSPGLAWTEAFF. The DNA for the CDR3 is TGTGCCAGCAGCCCGGGACTGGCGTGGACTGAAGCTTTCTTT.

A few counts support this clonotype. The CDR3 nucleotides read TGCAGCACTCGGACAGGGGGTAGCCCGGAAGCTTGGGGCTACACCTTC. Its protein is CSTRTGGSPEAWGYTF. The chain combines TRBV29-1 with TRBJ1-2; 10 nucleotides match TRBD1. The germline V gene has CDR1 SQVTM and CDR2 ANQGSEA. The CDR3 spans 16 residues. V lost 8 bases and J lost 8; bases outside the gene matches: 20. Full variable domain (outside the CDR3, taken from reference TRBV29-1 and TRBJ1-2): SAVISQKPSRDICQRGTSLTIQCQVDSQVTMMFWYRQQPGQSLTLIATANQGSEATYESGFVIDKFPISRPNLTFSTLTVSNMSPEDSSIYLCSTRTGGSPEAWGYTFGSGTRLTVV.

This chain joins TRBV29-1 and TRBJ2-7, with TRBD1 identical over 9 bases. V shed 5 bases and J 10 bases; nucleotides not matched to a gene: 9. The V gene's germline CDR1 is SQVTM and CDR2 ANQGSEA. The CDR3 loop spans 12 amino acids. CDR3 DNA sequence: TGCAGCGTTAGGACAGGGGTAGAGGCCCAGTACTTC. Translating it yields CSVRTGVEAQYF.

The DNA of the CDR3 is TGTGCCAGCAGTTTAGACACCAGATCAACTAATGAAAAACTGTTTTTT. It encodes CASSLDTRSTNEKLFF. V gene TRBV6-6 combines with J gene TRBJ1-4; D unresolved. The V and J ends lost 4 bases and 0 bases respectively, with 12 bases between them. Germline assignment: CDR1 MNHNY and CDR2 SVGAGI (reference sequence). The CDR3 is made up of 16 amino acids.

The CDR3 spells CASRSHRDRAEETQYF. The DNA of the CDR3 is TGTGCCAGCAGATCCCACCGGGACAGGGCTGAAGAGACCCAGTACTTC. V and J are TRBV6-5 and TRBJ2-5, with 9 bases aligning to TRBD1. Trimming cost V 6 bases and J 3 bases; bases outside gene matches: 11. Germline V gene lookup returns CDR1 MNHEY and CDR2 SVGAGI. The CDR3 runs 16 residues.

In its sample, this clonotype was seen a few times. The chain links TRBV27 to TRBJ2-3; D ambiguous. V was cut by 7 bases and J by 3 bases, with 17 bases left in between. CDR3 size: 15 residues. CDR1 and CDR2 from the germline V gene are MNHEY and SMNVEV (reference sequence). In DNA, the CDR3 is TGTGCCAGCACCCCAAGGGCCAGCCCAACAGATACGCAGTATTTT. Residues: CASTPRASPTDTQYF.

A few counts support this clonotype. The chain has TRBV20-1 and TRBJ1-5, with 7 bases lining up with TRBD1. The germline V gene encodes CDR1 DFQATT and CDR2 SNEGSKA (reference sequence). This CDR3 spans 13 amino acids. Unmatched junction bases numbered 4, after V lost 5 bases and J lost 3 bases. For the CDR3, the DNA is TGCAGTGCTCTACAGGGGTACAATCAGCCCCAGCATTTT. This gives the protein CSALQGYNQPQHF.

This clonotype was seen at least ten times. The V call is TRBV29-1, the J call TRBJ2-3, with D maybe TRBD2 (6 bases). V dropped 7 bases and J dropped 6 bases, with 17 bases sitting between them. Germline V gene sequence: CDR1 SQVTM, CDR2 ANQGSEA. The CDR3 runs to 13 residues. Here the CDR3 reads CSARTPAGDTQYF. The CDR3 nucleotides are TGCAGCGCACGGACTCCAGCGGGTGATACGCAGTATTTT.

This clonotype turned up a few times. The gene calls are TRBV7-2 and TRBJ2-4; D ambiguous. Germline V lookup: CDR1 SGHTA, CDR2 FQGNSA. The CDR3 consists of 16 residues. V was clipped by 1 base and J by 0 bases, with 10 bases between them. The CDR3 DNA reads TGTGCCAGCAGCTTAGACCCAGGCCCAGCCAAAAACATTCAGTACTTC. Translated, it gives CASSLDPGPAKNIQYF.

There are a few counts of this clonotype. V and J are TRBV3-1 and TRBJ2-5, with D possibly matching TRBD1 (6 bases). The better agreement between TRBJ2-1 and the DNA end casts doubt on the J call. There are 14 residues in the CDR3. Per the germline V gene, CDR1 is LGHDT and CDR2 is YNNKEL (reference sequence). For the CDR3, the DNA is TGTGCCAGCAGCCAAGGACAGGCCCAAGAGACCCAGTTCTTC. Translation: CASSQGQAQETQFF.

The rearrangement joins TRBV6-5 to TRBJ1-1; perhaps TRBD1 as D (5 bases). Germline CDR1 reads MNHEY; CDR2 reads SVGAGI. This CDR3 contains 14 residues. Trimming shortened V by 9 bases and J by 4 bases, and 18 bases separated the two germline ends. The CDR3 region is CASGAGTIGTEAFF. The DNA for the CDR3 is TGTGCCAGTGGGGCCGGGACCATCGGCACTGAAGCTTTCTTT.

This chain connects TRBV9 to TRBJ2-3; no clear D. Germline-derived CDR1 and CDR2 are SGDLS and YYNGEE. The CDR3 has 15 amino acids. Trimming took off 0 bases at V and 0 bases at J, with 8 bases between the two ends. This CDR3 reads CASSVEGSSTDTQYF. The CDR3 nucleotides are TGTGCCAGCAGCGTAGAGGGCAGTAGCACAGATACGCAGTATTTT.

The chain carries TRBV6-2 or TRBV6-3 and TRBJ2-5; D not resolved. Germline values: CDR1 MNHEY, CDR2 SVGEGT. This CDR3 spans 14 amino acids. The germline V and J ends were trimmed by 2 bases and 3 bases, with 10 bases remaining between them. The CDR3 is CASSYPSGEETQYF. For the CDR3, the DNA is TGTGCCAGCAGTTACCCGAGTGGGGAAGAGACCCAGTACTTC.

This clonotype was detected a few times. The genes are TRBV29-1 and TRBJ2-5, with D possibly TRBD1 on 7 matching bases. The V gene lost 3 bases and the J gene lost 13 bases, with 21 bases spanning the gap. This CDR3 contains 13 residues. The germline gives CDR1 SQVTM, CDR2 ANQGSEA. CDR3 in DNA: TGCAGCGTTGAGTCTAACGGGGGACAGCAGCTGTACTTC. Protein: CSVESNGGQQLYF.

This clonotype was observed a handful of times. V and J are TRBV7-2 and TRBJ2-3, with D hard to call. V was pared by 4 bases and J by 2 bases, with 16 bases between. Germline CDR1 reads SGHTA; CDR2 reads FQGNSA. The CDR3 runs 16 residues. This CDR3 reads CASSSPPGRSTDTQYF. For the CDR3, the DNA is TGTGCCAGCAGCTCCCCCCCGGGCCGCTCCACAGATACGCAGTATTTT.

The sample holds a few counts of this clonotype. This CDR3 reads CSAKGAAGELFF. CDR3 nucleotide sequence: TGCAGTGCTAAGGGGGCGGCCGGGGAGCTGTTTTTT. The chain uses TRBV20-1 and TRBJ2-2, with 7 positions matching TRBD1. Germline CDR1 and CDR2: DFQATT and SNEGSKA (reference sequence). The CDR3 length is 12 residues. V gave up 4 bases and J gave up 6 bases; unmatched junction bases: 2.

The V and J genes are TRBV6-2 or TRBV6-3 and TRBJ2-3; D possibly corresponds to TRBD2 (5 bases). CDR1 MNHEY and CDR2 SVGEGT come from the germline V gene. The ends were cut back, 1 base at V and 2 bases at J, with 10 bases in the middle. CDR3 size: 15 residues. The CDR3 sequence is CASSYWGVATDTQYF. In nucleotides, the CDR3 is TGTGCCAGCAGTTACTGGGGAGTAGCCACAGATACGCAGTATTTT.

V and J are TRBV4-2 and TRBJ2-2; D not certain. Germline lookup yields CDR1 LGHNA and CDR2 YNFKEQ. V lost 0 bases to trimming and J lost 6 bases, with 8 bases between them. The length of the CDR3 is 14 residues. The CDR3 DNA is TGTGCCAGCAGCCAAGATGCGGAACCCGGGGAGCTGTTTTTT. The encoded protein is CASSQDAEPGELFF.

The rearrangement joins TRBV7-2 to TRBJ1-2; TRBD1 might be the D (5 bases). The CDR3 consists of 16 residues. The V gene lost 2 bases and the J gene lost 4 bases, with 17 bases spanning the gap. Germline V CDR1 and CDR2: SGHTA, FQGNSA. CDR3 sequence: CASSLKGRSTVYGYTF. The CDR3 coding sequence is TGTGCCAGCAGCTTAAAAGGGAGGTCGACAGTCTATGGCTACACCTTC.

The chain has TRBV20-1 and TRBJ2-1, with 12 bases that match TRBD1. CDR1 DFQATT and CDR2 SNEGSKA come from the germline V gene (reference sequence). The CDR3 has 16 amino acids. With 3 bases clipped from V and 8 bases from J, the junction kept 11 bases outside the gene matches. CDR3 sequence (DNA): TGCAGTGCTAGGGGACCCGGGACAGGGGGCACCCATGAGCAGTTCTTC. Protein product: CSARGPGTGGTHEQFF.

V and J are TRBV20-1 and TRBJ1-1; 8 bases line up with TRBD1. V trimming: 6 bases; J trimming: 4 bases; junction bases outside the gene matches: 4. The CDR3 loop spans 12 amino acids. Per germline, CDR1 DFQATT and CDR2 SNEGSKA (reference sequence). As DNA, the CDR3 is TGCAGTGCCGTCACAGGGGGCACTGAAGCTTTCTTT. Translating it yields CSAVTGGTEAFF.

This chain joins TRBV13 and TRBJ2-3; no definite D call. CDR1 is PRHDT, CDR2 FYEKMQ, per germline (reference sequence). V was cut by 5 bases and J by 0 bases, with 12 bases left in between. The CDR3 covers 15 residues. The CDR3 region is CASSQFFSSTDTQYF. The DNA for the CDR3 is TGTGCCAGCAGCCAGTTCTTTTCTAGCACAGATACGCAGTATTTT.

CDR3 bases: TGTGCCAGCAGCTTGACTCGAGCAGGGCTGAACACTGAAGCTTTCTTT. It yields the protein CASSLTRAGLNTEAFF. The V gene is TRBV7-3, the J gene TRBJ1-1, with TRBD1 as a possible D gene (5 bases). Trimming left V 3 bases short and J 0 bases short, with 14 bases between. The germline V gene encodes CDR1 SGHTA and CDR2 FQGTGA. The CDR3 extends over 16 amino acids.

Of note for this clonotype: One end of the junction fails to match germline, which may point to a read error. The rearrangement uses TRBV2 and TRBJ2-3; 9 nucleotides line up with TRBD2. CDR3 length: 16 residues. Germline CDR1 is SNHLY and CDR2 is FYNNEI. CDR3 amino acids: CASSEGQGTSTGTQYF. CDR3 DNA sequence: TGTGCCAGCAGTGAGGGCCAAGGGACTAGCACAGGTACGCAGTATTTT.

This chain links TRBV12-5 with TRBJ2-1; tentatively, D is TRBD2 (5 bases). This CDR3 is 14 amino acids long. Trimming shortened V by 5 bases and J by 11 bases, and 19 bases separated the two germline ends. The germline CDR1 and CDR2 sequences are LGHNT and FRNRAP. CDR3 amino acids: CASGVDRTEGKQFF. CDR3 in DNA: TGTGCTAGTGGTGTGGACCGGACTGAAGGAAAGCAGTTCTTC.

V usage is TRBV20-1 and J usage is TRBJ1-3, with 11 bases aligning to TRBD1. This CDR3 is 17 amino acids long. The V segment lost 6 bases and the J segment 3 bases; nucleotides outside the gene matches: 13. Germline CDR1 and CDR2: DFQATT and SNEGSKA (reference sequence). The CDR3 spells CSASPGQGEFSGNTIYF. The CDR3 bases are TGCAGTGCGTCGCCGGGACAGGGGGAATTTAGTGGAAACACCATATATTTT.

The J gene is TRBJ1-5, the V gene TRBV4-1; D is unclear. V dropped 0 bases and J dropped 7 bases, with 13 bases sitting between them. This CDR3 has 15 residues. Germline V CDR1 and CDR2: MGHRA, YSYEKL. The chain's CDR3 is CASSQEGNGFQPQHF. The CDR3 region has the DNA TGCGCCAGCAGCCAAGAAGGCAACGGATTCCAGCCCCAGCATTTT.